These T cell receptor beta chains were read from a single sample in a study of response to subunit inactivated influenza vaccine. TCRdb used MiXCR to reprocess the RT-PCR reads, holding one entry per CDR3 protein. The sample lists 500,000 to 750,000 distinct CDR3 sequences; 12% to 15% were seen once. Material: PBMCs from blood, obtained about 13 days after vaccination. The receptor source for this set is a middle-aged man who received an inactivated influenza vaccine. Both conserved end residues are part of each CDR3. The order of the fields is CDR3 protein, CDR3 DNA, D gene, V gene, J gene, clone size. The D gene is left open where the match is weak. Clone size is stated in some rows and not others, as once, few, many or a class when expanded.

CDR3 protein: CASSLVTGQYF; CDR3 DNA: TGTGCCAGCAGCTTAGTAACAGGGCAGTACTTC; D gene: .; V gene: TRBV7-2; J gene: TRBJ2-7; clone size: many
CDR3 protein: CASSLVFSGYGTQYF; CDR3 DNA: TGTGCCAGCAGCTTAGTCTTCTCGGGATACGGGACCCAGTACTTC; D gene: .; V gene: TRBV7-9; J gene: TRBJ2-5; clone size: few
CDR3 protein: CSARPRREMRRYF; CDR3 DNA: TGCAGTGCTAGACCGAGGCGTGAGATGCGCAGGTACTTC; D gene: .; V gene: TRBV20-1; J gene: TRBJ2-5; clone size: few
CDR3 protein: CASSLGTVQPQHF; CDR3 DNA: TGTGCCAGCAGCTTAGGAACGGTTCAGCCCCAGCATTTT; D gene: .; V gene: TRBV7-2; J gene: TRBJ1-5; clone size: .
CDR3 protein: CASSLAPADTQYF; CDR3 DNA: TGTGCCAGCAGCTTAGCGCCAGCCGATACGCAGTATTTT; D gene: .; V gene: TRBV7-2; J gene: TRBJ2-3; clone size: few
CDR3 protein: CASSPIPGLAGEGNEQFF; CDR3 DNA: TGTGCCAGCAGCCCGATACCGGGACTAGCGGGAGAGGGCAATGAGCAGTTCTTC; D gene: TRBD2; V gene: TRBV11-1; J gene: TRBJ2-1; clone size: .
CDR3 protein: CASSPTSGRSGELFF; CDR3 DNA: TGTGCCAGCAGCCCGACTAGCGGGAGGTCCGGGGAGCTGTTTTTT; D gene: TRBD2; V gene: TRBV7-2; J gene: TRBJ2-2; clone size: .
CDR3 protein: CAIGTSGSQETQYF; CDR3 DNA: TGTGCCATCGGGACTAGCGGGAGCCAAGAGACCCAGTACTTC; D gene: TRBD2; V gene: TRBV10-3; J gene: TRBJ2-5; clone size: .
CDR3 protein: CASSQGISGANVLTF; CDR3 DNA: TGTGCCAGCAGCCAGGGGATCTCTGGGGCCAACGTCCTGACTTTC; D gene: .; V gene: TRBV4-2; J gene: TRBJ2-6; clone size: many
CDR3 protein: CASSLARAGNEQFF; CDR3 DNA: TGCGCCAGCAGCTTGGCTCGAGCTGGGAATGAGCAGTTCTTC; D gene: .; V gene: TRBV5-1; J gene: TRBJ2-1; clone size: many
CDR3 protein: CASRSPTGLADTQYF; CDR3 DNA: TGTGCCAGCAGAAGTCCGACAGGGTTGGCAGATACGCAGTATTTT; D gene: TRBD1; V gene: TRBV12-3/TRBV12-4; J gene: TRBJ2-3; clone size: .
CDR3 protein: CATQWDRGPLGTQYF; CDR3 DNA: TGTGCCACTCAATGGGACAGGGGGCCGTTGGGTACGCAGTATTTT; D gene: TRBD1; V gene: TRBV7-2; J gene: TRBJ2-3; clone size: .
CDR3 protein: CATRLAVGNNEQFF; CDR3 DNA: TGTGCCACGAGACTAGCGGTAGGAAACAATGAGCAGTTCTTC; D gene: TRBD2; V gene: TRBV10-3; J gene: TRBJ2-1; clone size: few
CDR3 protein: CASSFGTASYEQYF; CDR3 DNA: TGTGCCAGCAGCTTCGGGACGGCCTCCTACGAGCAGTACTTC; D gene: .; V gene: TRBV11-2; J gene: TRBJ2-7; clone size: .
CDR3 protein: CASSPGQGYGEQYF; CDR3 DNA: TGTGCCAGCAGCCCAGGACAGGGTTATGGCGAGCAGTACTTC; D gene: TRBD1; V gene: TRBV7-2; J gene: TRBJ2-7; clone size: .
CDR3 protein: CASSQNQGATNEKLFF; CDR3 DNA: TGTGCCAGCAGCCAGAACCAGGGAGCAACTAATGAAAAACTGTTTTTT; D gene: .; V gene: TRBV4-2; J gene: TRBJ1-4; clone size: many
CDR3 protein: CASNLKGVLNTEAFF; CDR3 DNA: TGTGCCAGCAACTTAAAGGGGGTACTGAACACTGAAGCTTTCTTT; D gene: .; V gene: TRBV12-3/TRBV12-4; J gene: TRBJ1-1; clone size: .
CDR3 protein: CASSYEGAGLNTGELFF; CDR3 DNA: TGCGCCAGCAGCTACGAGGGGGCAGGACTGAACACCGGGGAGCTGTTTTTT; D gene: TRBD1; V gene: TRBV5-1; J gene: TRBJ2-2; clone size: .
CDR3 protein: CASSPQAGGFADTQYF; CDR3 DNA: TGTGCCAGCAGCCCCCAGGCGGGAGGTTTTGCAGATACGCAGTATTTT; D gene: TRBD2; V gene: TRBV4-2; J gene: TRBJ2-3; clone size: .
CDR3 protein: CSARSQGRFGEQFF; CDR3 DNA: TGCAGTGCTAGATCCCAGGGTCGCTTTGGCGAGCAGTTCTTC; D gene: .; V gene: TRBV20-1; J gene: TRBJ2-1; clone size: few
CDR3 protein: CASSLDYNSPLHF; CDR3 DNA: TGTGCCAGCAGTTTGGACTATAATTCACCCCTCCACTTT; D gene: .; V gene: TRBV12-3/TRBV12-4; J gene: TRBJ1-6; clone size: many
CDR3 protein: CASSFPREQFF; CDR3 DNA: TGTGCCAGCAGCTTCCCTCGTGAGCAGTTCTTC; D gene: .; V gene: TRBV7-9; J gene: TRBJ2-1; clone size: .
CDR3 protein: CASSLNRGPGEKLFF; CDR3 DNA: TGCGCCAGCAGCCTGAACAGGGGGCCCGGTGAAAAACTGTTTTTT; D gene: TRBD1; V gene: TRBV5-1; J gene: TRBJ1-4; clone size: few
CDR3 protein: CASGLGTGTYNEQFF; CDR3 DNA: TGTGCTAGTGGTTTGGGGACAGGGACATACAATGAGCAGTTCTTC; D gene: TRBD1; V gene: TRBV12-5; J gene: TRBJ2-1; clone size: .
CDR3 protein: CASSLTGATNTGELFF; CDR3 DNA: TGCGCCAGCAGCTTGACGGGGGCGACGAACACCGGGGAGCTGTTTTTT; D gene: .; V gene: TRBV5-1; J gene: TRBJ2-2; clone size: .
CDR3 protein: CSAGPTSGGYNEQFF; CDR3 DNA: TGCAGTGCGGGCCCGACTAGCGGGGGATACAATGAGCAGTTCTTC; D gene: TRBD2; V gene: TRBV20-1; J gene: TRBJ2-1; clone size: .
CDR3 protein: CASSYAGRQETQYF; CDR3 DNA: TGTGCCAGCAGTTACGCGGGGCGCCAAGAGACCCAGTACTTC; D gene: .; V gene: TRBV6-5; J gene: TRBJ2-5; clone size: .
CDR3 protein: CASSLGLGSSEAFF; CDR3 DNA: TGTGCCAGCAGCTTAGGTCTGGGGTCTTCTGAAGCTTTCTTT; D gene: .; V gene: TRBV11-2; J gene: TRBJ1-1; clone size: .
CDR3 protein: CASSLDSGNYEQYF; CDR3 DNA: TGCGCCAGCAGCTTGGATTCGGGCAACTACGAGCAGTACTTC; D gene: .; V gene: TRBV5-1; J gene: TRBJ2-7; clone size: few
CDR3 protein: CASARGPYEQYF; CDR3 DNA: TGTGCCAGTGCCAGGGGGCCCTACGAGCAGTACTTC; D gene: TRBD1; V gene: TRBV28; J gene: TRBJ2-7; clone size: .
CDR3 protein: CASSFGQGTGGNQPQHF; CDR3 DNA: TGTGCCAGCAGCTTCGGACAGGGTACGGGGGGCAATCAGCCCCAGCATTTT; D gene: TRBD1; V gene: TRBV7-9; J gene: TRBJ1-5; clone size: .
CDR3 protein: CSARDSSGWDSPLHF; CDR3 DNA: TGCAGTGCTAGAGATTCCTCAGGCTGGGATTCACCCCTCCACTTT; D gene: .; V gene: TRBV20-1; J gene: TRBJ1-6; clone size: .
CDR3 protein: CASSLGGQGAAFF; CDR3 DNA: TGTGCCAGCAGCTTGGGAGGACAGGGGGCAGCTTTCTTT; D gene: TRBD1; V gene: TRBV7-9; J gene: TRBJ1-1; clone size: .
CDR3 protein: CASSVVAGDPYNEQFF; CDR3 DNA: TGTGCCAGCAGTGTTGTAGCGGGAGACCCCTACAATGAGCAGTTCTTC; D gene: TRBD2; V gene: TRBV6-1; J gene: TRBJ2-1; clone size: .
CDR3 protein: CASSLVGQATGELFF; CDR3 DNA: TGCGCCAGCAGCTTGGTCGGACAGGCCACCGGGGAGCTGTTTTTT; D gene: TRBD1; V gene: TRBV5-1; J gene: TRBJ2-2; clone size: many
CDR3 protein: CASSARQVSEQYF; CDR3 DNA: TGTGCCAGCAGTGCGCGACAGGTTTCCGAGCAGTACTTC; D gene: .; V gene: TRBV12-3/TRBV12-4; J gene: TRBJ2-7; clone size: many
CDR3 protein: CATSRDVRDRGNEQFF; CDR3 DNA: TGTGCCACCAGCAGAGACGTCCGGGATAGGGGCAATGAGCAGTTCTTC; D gene: .; V gene: TRBV15; J gene: TRBJ2-1; clone size: few
CDR3 protein: CSARWATTDTQYF; CDR3 DNA: TGCAGTGCTAGATGGGCTACCACAGATACGCAGTATTTT; D gene: .; V gene: TRBV20-1; J gene: TRBJ2-3; clone size: .
CDR3 protein: CASSFEGGPREQYF; CDR3 DNA: TGTGCCAGCAGCTTCGAGGGAGGGCCACGGGAGCAGTACTTC; D gene: TRBD2; V gene: TRBV7-9; J gene: TRBJ2-7; clone size: .
CDR3 protein: CSARGGGQVEQYF; CDR3 DNA: TGCAGTGCTAGAGGTGGGGGGCAGGTGGAGCAGTACTTC; D gene: .; V gene: TRBV20-1; J gene: TRBJ2-7; clone size: few
CDR3 protein: CASSSEGRGSEETQYF; CDR3 DNA: TGTGCCAGCAGCTCCGAAGGGAGGGGGTCTGAAGAGACCCAGTACTTC; D gene: .; V gene: TRBV11-2; J gene: TRBJ2-5; clone size: few
CDR3 protein: CSSWGGGNEQFF; CDR3 DNA: TGCAGTTCCTGGGGGGGAGGCAATGAGCAGTTCTTC; D gene: TRBD2; V gene: TRBV20-1; J gene: TRBJ2-1; clone size: few
CDR3 protein: CASSWAVGQPQHF; CDR3 DNA: TGTGCCAGCAGTTGGGCCGTGGGCCAGCCCCAGCATTTT; D gene: .; V gene: TRBV12-3/TRBV12-4; J gene: TRBJ1-5; clone size: .
CDR3 protein: CASSPPGQGSEQYF; CDR3 DNA: TGTGCCAGCAGTCCGCCGGGACAGGGAAGCGAGCAGTACTTC; D gene: TRBD1; V gene: TRBV7-9; J gene: TRBJ2-7; clone size: many
CDR3 protein: CASSLQGWETQYF; CDR3 DNA: TGTGCCAGCAGCCTACAGGGATGGGAGACCCAGTACTTC; D gene: .; V gene: TRBV9; J gene: TRBJ2-5; clone size: many
CDR3 protein: CASSYTDQSYEQYF; CDR3 DNA: TGTGCCAGCAGTTACACAGACCAGTCCTACGAGCAGTACTTC; D gene: .; V gene: TRBV7-2; J gene: TRBJ2-7; clone size: .
CDR3 protein: CASYGLRNSPLHF; CDR3 DNA: TGTGCCAGCTATGGGCTGCGCAATTCACCCCTCCACTTT; D gene: .; V gene: TRBV18; J gene: TRBJ1-6; clone size: .
CDR3 protein: CASSYIAGGEQYF; CDR3 DNA: TGTGCCAGCAGTTACATTGCGGGGGGCGAGCAGTACTTC; D gene: TRBD2; V gene: TRBV6-6; J gene: TRBJ2-7; clone size: once
CDR3 protein: CASSRGTGGNTIYF; CDR3 DNA: TGCGCCAGCAGCCGGGGAACAGGCGGAAACACCATATATTTT; D gene: .; V gene: TRBV5-1; J gene: TRBJ1-3; clone size: .